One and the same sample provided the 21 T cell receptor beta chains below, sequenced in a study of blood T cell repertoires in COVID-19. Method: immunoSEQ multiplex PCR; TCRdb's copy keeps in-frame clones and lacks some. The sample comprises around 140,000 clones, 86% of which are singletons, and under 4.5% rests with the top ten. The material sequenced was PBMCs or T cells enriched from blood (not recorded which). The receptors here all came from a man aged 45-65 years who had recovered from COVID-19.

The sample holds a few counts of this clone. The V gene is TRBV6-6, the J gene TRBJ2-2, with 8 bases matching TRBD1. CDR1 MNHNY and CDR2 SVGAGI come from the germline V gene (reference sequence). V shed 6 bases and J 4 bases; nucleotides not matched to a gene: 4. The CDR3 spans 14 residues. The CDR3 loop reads CASRDRVGTGELFF. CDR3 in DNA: TGTGCCAGCAGGGACAGGGTGGGCACCGGGGAGCTGTTTTTT.

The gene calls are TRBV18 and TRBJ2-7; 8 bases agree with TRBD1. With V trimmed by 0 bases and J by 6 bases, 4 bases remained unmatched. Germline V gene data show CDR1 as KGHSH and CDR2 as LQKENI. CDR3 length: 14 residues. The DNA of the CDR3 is TGTGCCAGCTCACCACCGGCAGGGGGCAGCGAGCAGTACTTC. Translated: CASSPPAGGSEQYF.

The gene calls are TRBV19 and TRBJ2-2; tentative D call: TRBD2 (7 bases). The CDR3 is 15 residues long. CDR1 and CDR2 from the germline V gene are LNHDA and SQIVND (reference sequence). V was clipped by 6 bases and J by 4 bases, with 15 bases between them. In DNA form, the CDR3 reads TGTGCCAGTAGATCTCGGGGGGCTCTCACCGGGGAGCTGTTTTTT. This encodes CASRSRGALTGELFF.

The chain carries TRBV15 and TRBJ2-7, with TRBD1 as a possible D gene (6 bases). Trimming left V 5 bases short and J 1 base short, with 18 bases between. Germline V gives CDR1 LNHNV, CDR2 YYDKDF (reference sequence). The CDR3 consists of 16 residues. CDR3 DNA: TGTGCCACCAGCCCGAGGTTGGGACATGGATCCTACGAGCAGTACGTC. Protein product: CATSPRLGHGSYEQYV.

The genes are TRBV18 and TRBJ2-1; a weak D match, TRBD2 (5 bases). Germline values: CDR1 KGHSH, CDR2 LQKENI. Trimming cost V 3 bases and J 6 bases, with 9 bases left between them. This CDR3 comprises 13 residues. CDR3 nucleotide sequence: TGTGCCAGCTCACCGGGAGCCCTCAATGAGCAGTTCTTC. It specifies CASSPGALNEQFF.

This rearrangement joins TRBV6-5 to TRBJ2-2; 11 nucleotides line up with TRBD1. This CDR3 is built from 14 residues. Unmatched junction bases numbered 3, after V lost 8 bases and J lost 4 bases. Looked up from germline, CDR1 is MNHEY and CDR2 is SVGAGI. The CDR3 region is CASRDRGFTGELFF. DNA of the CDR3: TGTGCCAGCCGGGACAGGGGGTTCACCGGGGAGCTGTTTTTT.

DNA for the CDR3: TGTGCCAGCAGCCCAGGGCCTTCGGCATACGGCTACACCTTC. It encodes CASSPGPSAYGYTF. The chain employs TRBV7-2 and TRBJ1-2; possible D gene TRBD1, 5 bases. The CDR3 loop spans 14 amino acids. V was shortened by 5 bases and J by 8 bases, with 18 bases between the two germline ends. Germline V lookup: CDR1 SGHTA, CDR2 FQGNSA.

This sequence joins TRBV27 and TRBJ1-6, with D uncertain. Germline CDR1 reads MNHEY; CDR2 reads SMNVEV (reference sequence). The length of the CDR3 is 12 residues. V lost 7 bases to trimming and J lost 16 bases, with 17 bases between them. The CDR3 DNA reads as TGTGCCAGCACCGGCCCTGACGGGAGGCTCCACTTT. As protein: CASTGPDGRLHF.

The CDR3 spells CASSQAGSSYNEQFF. The CDR3 DNA reads TGTGCCAGCAGTCAAGCGGGGAGCTCCTACAATGAGCAGTTCTTC. This chain joins TRBV5-4 and TRBJ2-1, with TRBD2 matching over 7 bases. From germline, CDR1 is SGHNT and CDR2 YYREEE (reference sequence). V gave up 5 bases and J gave up 0 bases; unmatched junction bases: 5. The CDR3 is 15 residues long.

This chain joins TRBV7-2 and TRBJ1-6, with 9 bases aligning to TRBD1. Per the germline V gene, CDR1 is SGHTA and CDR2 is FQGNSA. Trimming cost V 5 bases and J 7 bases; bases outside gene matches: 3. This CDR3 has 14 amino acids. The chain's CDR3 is CASSEGQGNSPLHF. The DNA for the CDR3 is TGTGCCAGCAGCGAGGGACAGGGAAATTCACCCCTCCACTTT.

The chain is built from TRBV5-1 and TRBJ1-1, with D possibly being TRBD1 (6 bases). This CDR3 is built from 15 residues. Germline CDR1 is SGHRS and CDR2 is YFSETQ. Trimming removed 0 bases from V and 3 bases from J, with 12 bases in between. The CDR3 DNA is TGCGCCAGCAGCTTGGCGGCCAGGGGATACACTGAAGCTTTCTTT. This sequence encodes CASSLAARGYTEAFF.

Written as DNA, the CDR3 is TGTGCTAGTGGTTTGGCACAGGGGGCTCACACTGAAGCTTTCTTT. Its protein product is CASGLAQGAHTEAFF. The V call is TRBV12-5, the J call TRBJ1-1; 9 bases align to TRBD1. Germline V CDR1 and CDR2: LGHNT, FRNRAP. The V segment lost 1 base and the J segment 3 bases; nucleotides outside the gene matches: 3. The CDR3 has 15 amino acids.

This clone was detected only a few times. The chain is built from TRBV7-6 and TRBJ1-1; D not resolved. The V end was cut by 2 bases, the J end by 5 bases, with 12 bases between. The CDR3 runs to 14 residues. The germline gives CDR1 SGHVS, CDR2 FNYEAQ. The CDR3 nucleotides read TGTGCCAGCAGCTTAAGAGGGATAGGGACTGAAGCTTTCTTT. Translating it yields CASSLRGIGTEAFF.

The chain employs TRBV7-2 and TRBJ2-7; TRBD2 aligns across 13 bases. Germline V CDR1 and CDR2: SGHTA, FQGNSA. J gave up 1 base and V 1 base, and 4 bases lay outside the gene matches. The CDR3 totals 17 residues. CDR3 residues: CASSLGWTSGGSYEQYF. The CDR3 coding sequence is TGTGCCAGCAGCTTAGGGTGGACTAGCGGGGGTTCCTACGAGCAGTACTTC.

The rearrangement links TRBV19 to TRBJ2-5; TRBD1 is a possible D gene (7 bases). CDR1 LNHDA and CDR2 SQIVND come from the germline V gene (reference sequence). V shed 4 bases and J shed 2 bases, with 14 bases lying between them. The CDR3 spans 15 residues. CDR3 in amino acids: CASSRQGGVQETQYF. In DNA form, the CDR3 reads TGTGCCAGTAGTAGACAGGGCGGGGTTCAAGAGACCCAGTACTTC.

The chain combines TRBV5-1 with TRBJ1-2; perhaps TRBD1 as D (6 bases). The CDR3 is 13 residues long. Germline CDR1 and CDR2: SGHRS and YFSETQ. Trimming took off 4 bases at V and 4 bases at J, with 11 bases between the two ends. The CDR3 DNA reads TGCGCCAGCAGCAACAGGGATAGCTATGGCTACACCTTC. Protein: CASSNRDSYGYTF.

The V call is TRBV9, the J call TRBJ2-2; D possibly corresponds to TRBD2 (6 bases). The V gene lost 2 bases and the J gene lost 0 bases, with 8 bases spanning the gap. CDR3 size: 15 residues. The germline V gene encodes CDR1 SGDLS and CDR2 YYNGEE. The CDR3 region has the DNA TGTGCCAGCAGCGTCCAGCGGGCGAACACCGGGGAGCTGTTTTTT. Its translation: CASSVQRANTGELFF. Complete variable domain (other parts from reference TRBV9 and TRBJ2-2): DSGVTQTPKHLITATGQRVTLRCSPRSGDLSVYWYQQSLDQGLQFLIQYYNGEERAKGNILERFSAQQFPDLHSELNLSSLELGDSALYFCASSVQRANTGELFFGEGSRLTVL.

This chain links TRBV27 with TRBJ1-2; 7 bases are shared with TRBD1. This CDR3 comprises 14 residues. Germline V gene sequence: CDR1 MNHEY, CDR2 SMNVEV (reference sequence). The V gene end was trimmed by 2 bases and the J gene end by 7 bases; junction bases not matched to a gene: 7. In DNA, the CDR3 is TGTGCCAGCAGTTTAGTACAGGGGATTGGTGGCTACACCTTC. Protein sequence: CASSLVQGIGGYTF.

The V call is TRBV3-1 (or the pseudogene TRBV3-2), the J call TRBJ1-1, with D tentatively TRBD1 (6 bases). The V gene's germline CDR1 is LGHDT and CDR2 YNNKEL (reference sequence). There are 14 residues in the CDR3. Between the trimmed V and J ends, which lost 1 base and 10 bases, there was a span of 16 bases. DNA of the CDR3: TGTGCCAGCAGCCAAGGGCGGGGGCAGGAAGGAGCTTTCTTT. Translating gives CASSQGRGQEGAFF.

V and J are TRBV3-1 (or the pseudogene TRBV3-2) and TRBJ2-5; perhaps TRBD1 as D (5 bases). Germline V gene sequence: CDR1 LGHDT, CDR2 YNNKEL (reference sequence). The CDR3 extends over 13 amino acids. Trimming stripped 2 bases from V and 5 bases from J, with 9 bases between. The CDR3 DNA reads TGTGCCAGCAGCCAACAGGGAAGGGAGACCCAGTACTTC. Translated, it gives CASSQQGRETQYF.

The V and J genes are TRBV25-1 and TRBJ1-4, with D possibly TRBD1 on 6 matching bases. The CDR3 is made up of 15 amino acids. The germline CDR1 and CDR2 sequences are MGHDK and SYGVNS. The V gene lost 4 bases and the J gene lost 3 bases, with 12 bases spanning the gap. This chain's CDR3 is CASSGTGSANEKLFF. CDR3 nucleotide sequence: TGTGCCAGCAGTGGCACAGGGTCAGCTAATGAAAAACTGTTTTTT.